One T cell receptor (beta chain) is described in this entry. These data belong to a study of blood T cell repertoires in COVID-19. Background on the study: There were acute and convalescent COVID-19 samples, and they came from the United States, Italy and Spain. The cDNA or gDNA used as material had been derived from T cells, B-cell-depleted T cells, or PBMCs.

Authors' methods: Scientists estimated how many nucleated cells there were by amplifying reference gene primers. Sequenced by immunoSEQ multiplex PCR; TCRdb stores in-frame clones only, minus some. The DNA gave D and trimming, while V, J and clone size come from that table. The sample includes over 200,000 clones, 75% to 95% seen only once; the top ten take 2% to 3%. A Seattle source enrolled patients during active infection and followed them longitudinally. This clonotype was sampled from a person aged 18 to 35 with COVID-19, enrolled during active disease. Sequenced sample: peripheral blood.

CDR3 sequence reads: CASSSLTLAGDYRETQYF. The CDR3 DNA reads TGTGCCAGCAGCTCCTTGACACTAGCGGGAGACTATCGAGAGACCCAGTACTTC. J is TRBJ2-5 and V is TRBV11-2, with 11 bases lining up with TRBD2. This CDR3 region has 18 residues. Germline lookup yields CDR1 SGHAT and CDR2 FQNNGV. The V and J ends lost 4 bases and 4 bases, in that order; junction bases with no gene match: 14. The variable domain in full, with the rest retrieved from reference TRBV11-2 and TRBJ2-5, is EAGVAQSPRYKIIEKRQSVAFWCNPISGHATLYWYQQILGQGPKLLIQFQNNGVVDDSQLPKDRFSAERLKGVDSTLKIQPAKLEDSAVYLCASSSLTLAGDYRETQYFGPGTRLLVL.